This T cell receptor beta chain was sequenced for a study of identical twins. Regarding the study as a whole: Zero-insertion analyses could be partly confounded by invariant MAIT and iNKT cells.

TCRdb processed the 5' RACE reads anew with MiXCR; each CDR3 protein has one entry. The sample carries approximately 490,000 distinct CDR3 sequences, about 20% recorded once. The V end was cut by 7 bases, the J end by 1 base, with 11 bases between. This CDR3 contains 13 residues. CDR1 and CDR2 (germline): MNHEY, SMNVEV (reference sequence). This clonotype was detected only a few times. What it binds is unknown. These data were also reused for a study on yellow fever vaccine responses in identical twins. That paper notes: Reportedly, the T cell response mounted by twins to vaccine seemed partly convergent, partly personalized.

Sequencing was performed on CD4+ T cells sorted from blood. The chain couples TRBV27 to TRBJ2-7; no reliable D call. This clonotype was sampled from a woman aged 18-29 years in good health. The CDR3 nucleotides read TGTGCCAGCAAGGTCCCGAATTCCTACGAGCAGTACTTC. This encodes CASKVPNSYEQYF.